The T cell receptor (beta chain) under discussion was sequenced for a study of blood T cell repertoires in COVID-19. Measured with immunoSEQ multiplex PCR; TCRdb has only the in-frame clones, and not every one. The sample holds 250,000 or so clones, 70% to 90% seen once. The CDR3 consists of 14 residues. The ends lost 3 bases at V and 0 bases at J; junction bases unmatched: 0. CDR1 is KGHSH, CDR2 LQKENI, per germline. The material sequenced was PBMCs or T cells enriched from blood (not recorded which). This sequence joins TRBV18 and TRBJ1-1, with 8 nucleotides matching TRBD1. This receptor was identified in a man aged 25 to 40 who had recovered from COVID-19. CDR3 amino acids: CASSPDRVNTEAFF. The DNA for the CDR3 is TGTGCCAGCTCACCGGACAGGGTGAACACTGAAGCTTTCTTT.